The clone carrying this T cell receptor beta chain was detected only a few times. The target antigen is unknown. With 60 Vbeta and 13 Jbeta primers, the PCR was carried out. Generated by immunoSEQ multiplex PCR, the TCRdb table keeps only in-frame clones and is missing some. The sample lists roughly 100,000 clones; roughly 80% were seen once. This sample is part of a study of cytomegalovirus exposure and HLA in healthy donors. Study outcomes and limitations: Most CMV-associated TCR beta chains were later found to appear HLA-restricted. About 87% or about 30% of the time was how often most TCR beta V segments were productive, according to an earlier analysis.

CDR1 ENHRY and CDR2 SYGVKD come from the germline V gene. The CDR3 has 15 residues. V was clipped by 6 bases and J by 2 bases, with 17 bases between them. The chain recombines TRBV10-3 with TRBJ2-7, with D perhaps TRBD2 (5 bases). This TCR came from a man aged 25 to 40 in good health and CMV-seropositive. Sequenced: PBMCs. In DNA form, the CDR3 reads TGTGCCATCAGCCCTAGCAAGGGCAACCCCTACGAGCAGTACTTC. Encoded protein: CAISPSKGNPYEQYF.